Listed below are T cell receptor beta chains from one sample, sequenced in a study of blood T cell repertoires in COVID-19. Sequencing used immunoSEQ multiplex PCR; TCRdb keeps in-frame clones, though not all of them. This table has 200,000 or so clones, 89% appearing once. Input material: PBMCs or T cells enriched from blood (not recorded which). The receptors stem from a woman aged 35 to 49 with acute COVID-19. Both conserved end residues are trimmed from each CDR3.

V	J	CDR3
TRBV6-1	TRBJ1-1	ASSERQALTEAF
TRBV7-2	TRBJ2-5	ASSRLGQPRETQY
TRBV5-1	TRBJ2-5	ASSEGLQETQY
TRBV7-6	TRBJ1-4	ASSPDSRSPQREKLF
TRBV4-3	TRBJ2-1	ASSQERTDLYNEQF
TRBV5-1	TRBJ2-1	ASSYQTSGKGEQF
TRBV2	TRBJ1-6	ASNRDAGQGVWSPLH
TRBV5-8	TRBJ1-5	ASSSGTEGQPQH
TRBV2	TRBJ2-1	ASSEWRGISYNEQF
TRBV6-1	TRBJ2-5	ASSEARFQETQY
TRBV15	TRBJ1-2	ATSRVVAGGYT
TRBV2	TRBJ1-2	ASSEEAAGGLYGYT
TRBV6-5	TRBJ2-7	ASSLGTASSYEQY
TRBV30	TRBJ2-7	AWSRRGPYEQY
TRBV5-4	TRBJ2-7	ASSSDRVLSPEQY
TRBV2	TRBJ1-2	ASSGQGISGYT
TRBV2	TRBJ1-1	ASSEALFGGMNTEAF
TRBV4-3	TRBJ1-2	ASSQAYPGADGYT
TRBV14	TRBJ2-5	ASSQDRLAGALQETQY
TRBV7-8	TRBJ2-1	ASSQNLGQGRNEQF
TRBV10-3	TRBJ2-3	AISEGLATDTQY
TRBV27	TRBJ1-1	ASSLQENTEAF
TRBV10-1	TRBJ2-3	ASSGTPFVSGSTDTQY
TRBV4-1	TRBJ2-3	ASSQDNTDTQY
TRBV6-2/TRBV6-3	TRBJ2-7	ASSYGASGQTYEQY
TRBV11-2	TRBJ2-1	ASSVRDSSSYNEQF
TRBV5-1	TRBJ2-3	ASSFQRESDTQY
TRBV7-9	TRBJ2-3	ASSLFADLTDTQY
TRBV12-3/TRBV12-4	TRBJ1-5	ASSRQGSQPQH
TRBV24-1	TRBJ2-3	ATKGPRWEDTQY
TRBV18	TRBJ1-5	ASSSIGGTGSPAGNQPQH
TRBV5-4	TRBJ2-3	ASRTDRGADTQY
TRBV12-5	TRBJ1-1	ASALPPGTEAF
TRBV30	TRBJ1-6	AWGANRRGEVH
TRBV7-2	TRBJ2-5	ASSLSGSRETQY
TRBV3-1/TRBV3-2	TRBJ2-5	ASSPIGTSPQETQY
TRBV20-1	TRBJ2-3	SAMGPGMQY
TRBV13	TRBJ2-7	ASSLTGVEGYEQY
TRBV15	TRBJ1-6	ATSRGTGDNSPLH
TRBV7-2	TRBJ2-7	ASRTPGSGSYEQY
TRBV5-1	TRBJ1-1	ASSLDPGLGTEAF
TRBV7-9	TRBJ2-7	ASSLSVPPRDEQY
TRBV5-1	TRBJ1-2	ASSRGQGVFGYT
TRBV3-1/TRBV3-2	TRBJ2-1	ASSRCAEGAVRNEQF
TRBV29-1	TRBJ1-2	SVARGGGYT
TRBV2	TRBJ1-1	ASRDRALNTEAF
TRBV12-3/TRBV12-4	TRBJ2-7	ASSLTGNGEQY
TRBV9	TRBJ1-1	ASSVGSGPEAF
TRBV9	TRBJ1-6	ASSVDGQGVSPLH